This entry lists 21 T cell receptor beta chains sequenced from one sample in a study of blood T cell repertoires in COVID-19. The data were produced by immunoSEQ multiplex PCR, yet TCRdb's version contains in-frame clones alone and is incomplete. This table holds 360,000 or so clones, 89% found once. Sequenced input: peripheral blood. The receptor source for this set is a woman aged 60-75 years with COVID-19, enrolled during active disease.

The rearrangement links TRBV6-2 or TRBV6-3 to TRBJ2-2, with D perhaps TRBD2 (5 bases). The CDR3 is 13 residues long. Germline V lookup: CDR1 MNHEY, CDR2 SVGEGT. V lost 3 bases and J 7 bases, leaving 9 bases between the germline ends. The CDR3 sequence is CASSYTGSGELFF. CDR3 in DNA: TGTGCCAGCAGTTATACGGGAAGCGGGGAGCTGTTTTTT.

A few counts support this clone. This rearrangement joins TRBV3-1 (or the pseudogene TRBV3-2) to TRBJ2-2, with D possibly TRBD1 on 5 matching bases. V lost 4 bases and J lost 0, with 12 bases in between. This CDR3 contains 16 residues. From germline, CDR1 is LGHDT and CDR2 YNNKEL (reference sequence). CDR3 residues: CASSPRQLTNTGELFF. CDR3 DNA: TGTGCCAGCAGCCCTAGACAGCTTACGAACACCGGGGAGCTGTTTTTT.

The J gene is TRBJ1-6, the V gene TRBV7-2; maybe TRBD1 (5 bases). The CDR3 loop spans 14 amino acids. CDR1 is SGHTA and CDR2 is FQGNSA in the germline V gene. V lost 5 bases to trimming and J lost 11 bases, with 16 bases between them. The CDR3 reads CASSPWGGTTPLHF. The CDR3 bases are TGTGCCAGCAGCCCCTGGGGGGGAACGACACCCCTCCACTTT.

The chain is built from TRBV7-9 and TRBJ2-7; 8 bases align to TRBD1. From germline, CDR1 is SEHNR and CDR2 FQNEAQ (reference sequence). V was pared by 1 base and J by 5 bases, with 4 bases of the junction left unmatched. The CDR3 has 14 amino acids. The CDR3 here is CASSLGQGRNEQYF. DNA for the CDR3: TGTGCCAGCAGCTTAGGACAGGGGAGGAACGAGCAGTACTTC. Full variable domain (missing parts from reference TRBV7-9 and TRBJ2-7): DTGVSQNPRHKITKRGQNVTFRCDPISEHNRLYWYRQTLGQGPEFLTYFQNEAQLEKSRLLSDRFSAERPKGSFSTLEIQRTEQGDSAMYLCASSLGQGRNEQYFGPGTRLTVT.

The rearrangement uses TRBV5-1 and TRBJ1-4; D gene unclear. V was pared by 0 bases and J by 8 bases, with 14 bases between. The CDR3 is made up of 15 amino acids. The germline gives CDR1 SGHRS, CDR2 YFSETQ. CDR3 region: CASSLVGEAREKLFF. CDR3 coding DNA: TGCGCCAGCAGCTTGGTTGGCGAAGCGCGGGAAAAACTGTTTTTT.

This chain uses TRBV28 with TRBJ1-2; weak D call: TRBD1 (5 bases). This CDR3 is built from 15 residues. The V end lost 2 bases, the J end lost 1 base, and 11 bases lay between the germline ends. Germline V gene sequence: CDR1 MDHEN, CDR2 SYDVKM. CDR3 sequence: CASSLDRPVNYGYTF. The CDR3 DNA sequence: TGTGCCAGCAGTTTAGACAGACCAGTTAACTATGGCTACACCTTC.

The V gene is TRBV27, the J gene TRBJ2-7, with 7 bases matching TRBD1. This CDR3 comprises 14 residues. Trimming took 5 bases from V and 1 from J; bases not matched to a gene: 5. Germline CDR1 is MNHEY and CDR2 is SMNVEV (reference sequence). For the CDR3, the DNA is TGTGCCAGCAGTGAGAGACAGGGTTCCTACGAGCAGTACTTC. This sequence encodes CASSERQGSYEQYF.

The chain is built from TRBV5-1 and TRBJ2-7; TRBD1 matches at 8 bases. Trimming took 4 bases from V and 5 from J; bases not matched to a gene: 11. The CDR3 has 15 amino acids. Looked up from germline, CDR1 is SGHRS and CDR2 is YFSETQ. CDR3 coding DNA: TGCGCCAGCAGCCCCGGGTCCCGACAGGGGAACGAGCAGTACTTC. It codes for CASSPGSRQGNEQYF.

The rearrangement joins TRBV5-1 to TRBJ2-7, with TRBD1 identical over 8 bases. The CDR3 contains 16 residues. Unmatched junction bases numbered 11, after V lost 4 bases and J lost 2 bases. Germline V gene sequence: CDR1 SGHRS, CDR2 YFSETQ. CDR3 DNA sequence: TGCGCCAGCAGCGGGGGTGGACAGGGTAGTACCTACGAGCAGTACTTC. Translation: CASSGGGQGSTYEQYF.

This chain uses TRBV18 with TRBJ1-2; 7 nucleotides match TRBD1. The CDR3 has 18 residues. V shed 1 base, J shed 7 bases, and the junction held 18 bases outside the gene matches. The germline V gene encodes CDR1 KGHSH and CDR2 LQKENI. CDR3 in amino acids: CASSPRHRDSGSPGGYTF. The DNA for the CDR3 is TGTGCCAGCTCACCACGTCACCGGGACAGTGGGAGCCCGGGTGGCTACACCTTC.

The gene calls are TRBV6-5 and TRBJ1-3; D is uncertain. CDR3 length: 15 amino acids. Germline-derived CDR1 and CDR2 are MNHEY and SVGAGI. V shed 4 bases and J shed 0 bases, with 10 bases lying between them. CDR3 in DNA: TGTGCCAGCAGTTCGGCAGGCGTCTCTGGAAACACCATATATTTT. Translated: CASSSAGVSGNTIYF.

J is TRBJ2-7 and V is TRBV4-2, with D maybe TRBD2 (6 bases). The CDR3 totals 13 residues. With 3 bases removed from V and 4 bases from J, the gap between germline ends came to 10 bases. The germline CDR1 and CDR2 sequences are LGHNA and YNFKEQ. DNA for the CDR3: TGTGCCAGCAGCCATGACCGGGGGTACGAGCAGTACTTC. Translated: CASSHDRGYEQYF.

V usage is TRBV6-6 and J usage is TRBJ1-1, with D possibly TRBD1 on 5 matching bases. Trimming cost V 4 bases and J 1 base, with 10 bases left between them. Germline values: CDR1 MNHNY, CDR2 SVGAGI (reference sequence). CDR3 length: 14 amino acids. The CDR3 coding sequence is TGTGCCAGCAGTTCCTCTGGACAGAACACTGAAGCTTTCTTT. Its protein is CASSSSGQNTEAFF.

The genes are TRBV5-1 and TRBJ2-2, with D unclear. V lost 0 bases, J lost 5 bases, and 11 bases lay in between. Germline-derived CDR1 and CDR2 are SGHRS and YFSETQ. This CDR3 comprises 15 residues. The CDR3 sequence: CASSLAVMWTGELFF. The CDR3 nucleotides are TGCGCCAGCAGCTTGGCGGTTATGTGGACCGGGGAGCTGTTTTTT.

J is TRBJ2-7 and V is TRBV20-1, with D possibly matching TRBD2 (6 bases). Trimming cost V 3 bases and J 6 bases, with 15 bases left between them. The CDR3 contains 13 residues. The germline V gene encodes CDR1 DFQATT and CDR2 SNEGSKA (reference sequence). The chain's CDR3 is CSASNSAGREQYF. The DNA for the CDR3 is TGCAGTGCTAGTAATTCGGCGGGGCGCGAGCAGTACTTC.

The chain combines TRBV28 with TRBJ2-1; 7 nucleotides align to TRBD1. Trimming took 5 bases from V and 1 from J; bases not matched to a gene: 5. This CDR3 has 15 amino acids. The germline gives CDR1 MDHEN, CDR2 SYDVKM. The CDR3 region is CASSPGTASYNEQFF. In DNA form, the CDR3 reads TGTGCCAGCAGTCCCGGGACAGCTTCCTACAATGAGCAGTTCTTC.

The chain has TRBV2 and TRBJ2-3; 8 nucleotides align to TRBD2. Per the germline V gene, CDR1 is SNHLY and CDR2 is FYNNEI. The CDR3 is 16 residues long. The trim removed 10 bases at V and 1 base at J, leaving 13 bases unmatched. This chain's CDR3 is CATIIGAGGRTDTQYF. CDR3 nucleotide sequence: TGTGCCACCATAATCGGGGCGGGGGGACGCACAGATACGCAGTATTTT.

The chain recombines TRBV6-1 with TRBJ2-1, with a weak D call TRBD1 (6 bases). CDR1 is MNHNS, CDR2 SASEGT, per germline. The V and J ends lost 4 bases and 2 bases respectively, with 15 bases between them. The CDR3 sequence is 16 residues long. The chain's CDR3 is CASSGRGFGPYNEQFF. The DNA of the CDR3 is TGTGCCAGCAGTGGCAGGGGTTTTGGGCCCTACAATGAGCAGTTCTTC.

This clone was seen a single time. This rearrangement joins TRBV30 to TRBJ1-6; no reliable D call. This CDR3 spans 15 amino acids. The V and J ends lost 2 bases and 9 bases respectively, with 17 bases between them. Per germline, CDR1 GTSNPN and CDR2 SVGIG (reference sequence). CDR3 in amino acids: CAWSRARVLSSPLHF. The DNA of the CDR3 is TGTGCCTGGAGTCGAGCGAGGGTGCTTTCTTCACCCCTCCACTTT.

This chain connects TRBV28 to TRBJ1-5, with D possibly TRBD1 on 6 matching bases. Germline CDR1 MDHEN, CDR2 SYDVKM. This CDR3 spans 15 amino acids. V was cut by 6 bases and J by 5 bases, with 17 bases left in between. The CDR3 loop is CASRTGGARDQPQHF. The CDR3 DNA follows: TGTGCCAGCAGAACGGGGGGGGCCAGGGATCAGCCCCAGCATTTT.

This chain links TRBV11-2 with TRBJ1-1; D not certain. V was clipped by 2 bases and J by 6 bases, with 13 bases between them. The V gene's germline CDR1 is SGHAT and CDR2 FQNNGV. The CDR3 extends over 14 amino acids. CDR3 sequence: CASSLRDGRAEAFF. The CDR3 DNA sequence: TGTGCCAGCAGCTTACGGGATGGCCGGGCTGAAGCTTTCTTT. Based on the CDR3 plus reference TRBV11-2 and TRBJ1-1, the full variable domain is EAGVAQSPRYKIIEKRQSVAFWCNPISGHATLYWYQQILGQGPKLLIQFQNNGVVDDSQLPKDRFSAERLKGVDSTLKIQPAKLEDSAVYLCASSLRDGRAEAFFGQGTRLTVV.